This entry lists 16 T cell receptor beta chains sequenced from one sample in a study of regulatory T cells in long-lasting Graves disease. iRepertoire HTBI primers and Arm-PCR of CDR3 regions built TCR beta libraries. Each CDR3 protein gets one entry after TCRdb re-called the multiplex PCR reads with MiXCR. The repertoire consists of about 240,000 distinct CDR3 sequences, with roughly 21% occurring once and the leading ten covering approximately 13%. Noted time point: newly diagnosed GD, antithyroid drugs for less than 3 months. Preparation of the TCR library used RNA extracted from PBMCs. Specimen: peripheral blood mononuclear cells (PBMCs), collected at new diagnosis, from a patient treated with antithyroid drugs. The receptors derive from a female donor with Graves disease.

There are many counts of this clonotype. The chain links TRBV28 to TRBJ1-1; D is undetermined. V lost 3 bases and J lost 0, with 8 bases in between. CDR3 length: 14 residues. Germline V CDR1 and CDR2: MDHEN, SYDVKM. The CDR3 DNA reads TGTGCCAGCAGTTTGGGGTTTTTGAACACTGAAGCTTTCTTT. This translates into CASSLGFLNTEAFF. Filled out from reference TRBV28 and TRBJ1-1, the complete variable domain reads DVKVTQSSRYLVKRTGEKVFLECVQDMDHENMFWYRQDPGLGLRLIYFSYDVKMKEKGDIPEGYSVSREKKERFSLILESASTNQTSMYLCASSLGFLNTEAFFGQGTRLTVV.

This clonotype was counted at least ten times. This chain connects TRBV7-2 to TRBJ2-5; D possibly uses TRBD1 or TRBD2 (5 bases each). Trimming took 5 bases from V and 3 from J, leaving 10 bases between them. The CDR3 is made up of 13 amino acids. Looked up from germline, CDR1 is SGHTA and CDR2 is FQGNSA. CDR3 bases: TGTGCCAGCAGCCCCGGGACGGAAGAGACCCAGTACTTC. This codes for CASSPGTEETQYF. Full variable domain (rest looked up from reference TRBV7-2 and TRBJ2-5): GAGVSQSPSNKVTEKGKDVELRCDPISGHTALYWYRQSLGQGLEFLIYFQGNSAPDKSGLPSDRFSAERTGGSVSTLTIQRTQQEDSAVYLCASSPGTEETQYFGPGTRLLVL.

The table lists this clonotype with many counts. The V and J genes are TRBV7-3 and TRBJ1-2; D perhaps matches TRBD1 (6 bases). V lost 5 bases, J lost 4 bases, and 14 bases lay in between. The CDR3 sequence is 14 residues long. The germline gives CDR1 SGHTA, CDR2 FQGTGA. The DNA for the CDR3 is TGTGCCAGCAGCCCACAGGGTGGTTTCTATGGCTACACCTTC. Its translation: CASSPQGGFYGYTF.

This clonotype came up many times. CDR3 coding DNA: TGTGCCAGCAGCTTAGTGGAGGGGCCCCAAGAGACCCAGTACTTC. This gives the protein CASSLVEGPQETQYF. The chain couples TRBV11-3 to TRBJ2-5; D is possibly TRBD2 (6 bases). Germline CDR1 reads SGHNT; CDR2 reads YENEEA. This CDR3 contains 15 residues. Trimming removed 1 base at V and 1 base at J, with 10 bases between.

This clonotype came up many times. V and J are TRBV5-1 and TRBJ1-6; D may be TRBD1 (5 bases). The CDR3 spans 16 residues. Germline V gives CDR1 SGHRS, CDR2 YFSETQ. Trimming cost V 4 bases and J 10 bases, with 21 bases left between them. Here the CDR3 DNA reads TGCGCCAGCAGCCCCTACGATCGGGGCAAGGAGTCACCCCTCCACTTT. Amino acids: CASSPYDRGKESPLHF.

As for this clonotype: It is likely a read error: a sequence one base away is far more abundant. The chain couples TRBV6-2 or TRBV6-3 to TRBJ1-1; D is unresolved. Trimming removed 7 bases at V and 4 bases at J, with 16 bases between. Germline-derived CDR1 and CDR2 are MNHEY and SVGEGT. CDR3 size: 14 residues. The CDR3 DNA is TGTGCCAGCACCCCGAGTACATGGGGCACTGAAGCTTTCTTT. Its translation is CASTPSTWGTEAFF.

This clonotype has ten or more counts. CDR3 DNA sequence: TGTGCCAGCAGCGTCATCGGGACAGATACGCAGTATTTT. Amino acid sequence: CASSVIGTDTQYF. The gene calls are TRBV9 and TRBJ2-3; D unresolved. Trimming shortened V by 2 bases and J by 3 bases, and 7 bases separated the two germline ends. The CDR3 is 13 residues long. The germline V gene encodes CDR1 SGDLS and CDR2 YYNGEE.

The table lists this clonotype with many counts. This rearrangement joins TRBV20-1 to TRBJ2-5, with a possible D match to TRBD1 (6 bases). This CDR3 contains 14 residues. CDR1 DFQATT and CDR2 SNEGSKA come from the germline V gene (reference sequence). Trimming left V 1 base short and J 2 bases short, with 11 bases between. The CDR3 sequence: CSARVLGGQETQYF. CDR3 DNA: TGCAGTGCTAGAGTTCTAGGGGGACAAGAGACCCAGTACTTC.

There are a few counts of this clonotype. The J gene is TRBJ1-3, the V gene TRBV20-1; perhaps TRBD1 as D (5 bases). This CDR3 spans 15 amino acids. In germline, CDR1 is DFQATT, CDR2 SNEGSKA (reference sequence). Trimming took off 3 bases at V and 0 bases at J, with 12 bases between the two ends. DNA of the CDR3: TGCAGTGCTAGCACCGGGGCAAACTCTGGAAACACCATATATTTT. Its protein product is CSASTGANSGNTIYF.

This clonotype was detected only a few times. DNA for the CDR3: TGTGCCAGCAGGCTCCAGGGTAGGAACACTGAAGCTTTCTTT. Residues: CASRLQGRNTEAFF. The genes are TRBV6-1 and TRBJ1-1, with TRBD1 as a possible D gene (5 bases). The CDR3 has 14 amino acids. Germline CDR1 reads MNHNS; CDR2 reads SASEGT. Deletions cut 6 bases from V and 1 base from J, with 12 bases between.

The rearrangement uses TRBV7-2 and TRBJ2-7; D uncertain. Trimming removed 7 bases from V and 1 base from J, with 14 bases in between. Germline assignment: CDR1 SGHTA and CDR2 FQGNSA. The CDR3 extends over 14 amino acids. CDR3 bases: TGTGCCAGCACCACAGAACCTGAATCCTACGAGCAGTACTTC. This translates into CASTTEPESYEQYF.

Only one count was recorded for this clonotype. V is TRBV7-2 and J is TRBJ1-1; 9 bases align to TRBD1. Unmatched junction bases numbered 8, after V lost 5 bases and J lost 7 bases. This CDR3 comprises 14 residues. The germline V gene has CDR1 SGHTA and CDR2 FQGNSA. Here the CDR3 reads CASSTYRGQGEAFF. The DNA of the CDR3 is TGTGCCAGCAGCACCTACAGGGGGCAGGGTGAAGCTTTCTTT.

About this clonotype: This is likely an artifact of a read error, given a far larger clone one base away. Without the conserved terminal phenylalanine or tryptophan, this CDR3 likely stems from a read error. The chain couples TRBV7-2 to TRBJ1-2; D unresolved. Trimming cost V 4 bases and J 8 bases, with 11 bases left between them. There are 12 residues in the CDR3. Per germline, CDR1 SGHTA and CDR2 FQGNSA. The CDR3 nucleotides read TGTGCCAGCAGCTCCCGGGAAGCCGGCTACACCCTC. Translation gives CASSSREAGYTL.

This clonotype occurred many times. The rearrangement links TRBV6-1 to TRBJ1-2; possible D gene TRBD1, 5 bases. Germline V gene data show CDR1 as MNHNS and CDR2 as SASEGT. Between the trimmed V and J ends, which lost 7 bases and 4 bases, there was a span of 13 bases. The CDR3 runs 13 residues. CDR3 DNA: TGTGCCAGCACCGATTCGGGGGGCTATGGCTACACCTTC. Translated: CASTDSGGYGYTF.

This clonotype was detected ten times or more. V usage is TRBV2 and J usage is TRBJ1-2; tentatively, D is TRBD1 (6 bases). Germline values: CDR1 SNHLY, CDR2 FYNNEI. The length of the CDR3 is 13 residues. Trimming left V 5 bases short and J 7 bases short, with 14 bases between. CDR3 DNA sequence: TGTGCCAGCAGTCCACAGGGAGATCCTGGCTACACCTTC. This sequence encodes CASSPQGDPGYTF.

This clonotype showed up many times. CDR3 sequence: CASSLAGTGVGEQYF. The CDR3 DNA follows: TGTGCCAGCTCACTCGCCGGGACAGGGGTTGGCGAGCAGTACTTC. The V and J genes are TRBV18 and TRBJ2-7, with TRBD1 matching over 10 bases. Trimming at V came to 4 bases and at J to 6 bases, leaving 9 bases not matched to a gene. The V gene's germline CDR1 is KGHSH and CDR2 LQKENI. The CDR3 contains 15 residues.